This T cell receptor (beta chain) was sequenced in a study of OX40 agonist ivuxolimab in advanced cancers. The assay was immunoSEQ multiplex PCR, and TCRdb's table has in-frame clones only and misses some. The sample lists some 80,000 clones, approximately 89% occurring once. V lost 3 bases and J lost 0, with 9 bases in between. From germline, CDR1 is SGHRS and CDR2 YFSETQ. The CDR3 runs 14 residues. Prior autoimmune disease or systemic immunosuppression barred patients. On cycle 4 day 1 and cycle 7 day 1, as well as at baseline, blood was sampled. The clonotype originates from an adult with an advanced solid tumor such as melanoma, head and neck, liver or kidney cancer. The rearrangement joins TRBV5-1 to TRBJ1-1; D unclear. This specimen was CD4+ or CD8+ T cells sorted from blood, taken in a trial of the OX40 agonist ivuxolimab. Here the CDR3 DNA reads TGCGCCAGCAGCTACGACACCATGAACACTGAAGCTTTCTTT. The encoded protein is CASSYDTMNTEAFF. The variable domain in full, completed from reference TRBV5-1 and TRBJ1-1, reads KAGVTQTPRYLIKTRGQQVTLSCSPISGHRSVSWYQQTPGQGLQFLFEYFSETQRNKGNFPGRFSGRQFSNSRSEMNVSTLELGDSALYLCASSYDTMNTEAFFGQGTRLTVV.